The 2 T cell receptor beta chains below come from one sample, sequenced in a study of regulatory T cells in long-lasting Graves disease (dated by TCRdb to the early 2020s). The library was produced with multiplex PCR. The data were produced on an Illumina HiSeq 4000. CDR3 regions were amplified by Arm-PCR with iRepertoire HTBI primers to construct TCR beta libraries. The public reads were quality trimmed at Q25 with fastp and then assembled into clones with MiXCR by TCRdb, keeping productive beta chains. Every CDR3 protein is listed once, alongside the most common genes and DNA of its rows. For this sample there are over 650,000 distinct CDR3 sequences; about 30% appear just once. Under 50% of the sample lies in the top ten. The time point label, read with the paper, signifies: persistent/refractory GD, antithyroid drugs over 5 years with positive TRAb. For both TCR sequencing and RNA sequencing, RNA was extracted from PBMCs using TRIzol.

Here the sequenced sample was peripheral blood mononuclear cells (PBMCs), taken when the disease was refractory, from a patient treated with antithyroid drugs. All receptors come from a female donor with Graves disease.

The J gene is TRBJ2-2, the V gene TRBV29-1, with 7 positions matching TRBD2. Unmatched junction bases numbered 3, after V lost 3 bases and J lost 5 bases. The CDR3 contains 13 residues. CDR1 and CDR2 from the germline V gene are SQVTM and ANQGSEA. The CDR3, as DNA: TGCAGCGTTGATAGCGGGCGGACCGGGGAGCTGTTTTTT. It translates to CSVDSGRTGELFF.

This clonotype has a handful of counts. V is TRBV30 and J is TRBJ1-1; 7 bases line up with TRBD1. CDR1 and CDR2 from the germline V gene are GTSNPN and SVGIG (reference sequence). Losses at the gene ends were 3 bases for V and 1 base for J; bases not matched to a gene: 5. The CDR3 has 14 residues. The CDR3 here is CAWSPGQKNTEAFF. In nucleotides, the CDR3 is TGTGCCTGGAGCCCGGGACAGAAGAACACTGAAGCTTTCTTT.